This T cell receptor beta chain was sequenced for a study of control samples from healthy donors and cancer patients. Profiled with immunoSEQ multiplex PCR; TCRdb holds only in-frame clones, not every one. The table lists some 220,000 clones, 85% to 95% of them singletons. Of note for this clone: Within the sample, other DNA sequences also encode this same CDR3.

Germline-derived CDR1 and CDR2 are DFQATT and SNEGSKA (reference sequence). The V end lost 6 bases, the J end lost 2 bases, and 4 bases lay between the germline ends. The length of the CDR3 is 10 residues. V gene TRBV20-1 combines with J gene TRBJ2-5, with D uncertain. Sequences were obtained from blood. This TCR was sampled from a man aged 50-59 years in good health. CDR3 bases: TGCAGTGCCACGCAAGAGACCCAGTACTTC. Its translation is CSATQETQYF.